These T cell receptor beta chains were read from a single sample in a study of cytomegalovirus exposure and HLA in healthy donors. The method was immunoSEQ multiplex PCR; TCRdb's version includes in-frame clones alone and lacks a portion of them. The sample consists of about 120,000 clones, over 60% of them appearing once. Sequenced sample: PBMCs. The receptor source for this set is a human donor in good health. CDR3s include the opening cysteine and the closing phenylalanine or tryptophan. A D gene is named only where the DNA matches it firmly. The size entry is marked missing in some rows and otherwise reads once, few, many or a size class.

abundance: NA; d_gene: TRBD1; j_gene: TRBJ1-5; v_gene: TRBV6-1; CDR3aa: CASTPGTGWNQPQHF; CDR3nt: TGTGCCAGCACCCCGGGGACAGGGTGGAATCAGCCCCAGCATTTT
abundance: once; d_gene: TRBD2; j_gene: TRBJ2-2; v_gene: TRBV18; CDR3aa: CASSGIAGSNGELFF; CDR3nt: TGTGCCAGCTCAGGCATAGCGGGATCGAACGGGGAGCTGTTTTTT
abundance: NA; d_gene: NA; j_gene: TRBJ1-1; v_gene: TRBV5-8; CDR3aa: CASSLYQGKTEAFF; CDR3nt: TGTGCCAGCAGCTTGTACCAGGGCAAGACTGAAGCTTTCTTT
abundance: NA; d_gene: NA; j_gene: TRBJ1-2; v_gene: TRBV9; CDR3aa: CASSPEAGYGYTF; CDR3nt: TGTGCCAGCAGCCCCGAGGCAGGGTATGGCTACACCTTC
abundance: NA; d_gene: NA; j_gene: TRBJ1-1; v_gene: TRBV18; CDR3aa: CASSPWRNTEAFF; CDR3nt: TGTGCCAGCTCACCATGGAGAAACACTGAAGCTTTCTTT
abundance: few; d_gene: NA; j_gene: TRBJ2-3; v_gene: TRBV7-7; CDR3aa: CASSSSPTGMDTQYF; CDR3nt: TGTGCTAGCAGCTCTAGCCCCACAGGGATGGATACGCAGTATTTT
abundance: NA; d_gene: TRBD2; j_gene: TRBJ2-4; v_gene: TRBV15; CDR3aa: CATSPAAGGPKNIQYF; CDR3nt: TGTGCCACCAGCCCTGCGGCGGGAGGGCCCAAAAACATTCAGTACTTC
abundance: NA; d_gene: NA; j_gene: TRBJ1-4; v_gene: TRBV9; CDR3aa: CASSVAGQYNEKLFF; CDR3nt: TGTGCCAGCAGCGTAGCTGGCCAGTATAATGAAAAACTGTTTTTT
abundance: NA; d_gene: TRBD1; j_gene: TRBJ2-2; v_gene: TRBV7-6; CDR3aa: CASSFSAGGNTGELFF; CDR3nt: TGTGCCAGCAGCTTTTCGGCAGGGGGGAACACCGGGGAGCTGTTTTTT
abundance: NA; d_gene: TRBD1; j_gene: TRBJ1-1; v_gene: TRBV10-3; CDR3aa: CATATGVNTEAFF; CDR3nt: TGTGCCACCGCCACAGGGGTTAACACTGAAGCTTTCTTT
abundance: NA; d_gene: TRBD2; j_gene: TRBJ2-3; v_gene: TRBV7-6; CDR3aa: CASSFGTSRVGDTQYF; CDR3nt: TGTGCCAGCAGCTTCGGGACTAGCCGGGTTGGGGATACGCAGTATTTT
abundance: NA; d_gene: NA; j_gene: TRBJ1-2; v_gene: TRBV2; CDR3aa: CASSLDSQINYGYTF; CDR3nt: TGTGCCAGCAGCCTCGACAGCCAGATTAACTATGGCTACACCTTC
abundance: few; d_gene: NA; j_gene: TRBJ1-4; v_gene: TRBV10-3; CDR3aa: CAISEWGESEKLFF; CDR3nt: TGTGCCATCAGTGAGTGGGGCGAGTCTGAAAAACTGTTTTTT
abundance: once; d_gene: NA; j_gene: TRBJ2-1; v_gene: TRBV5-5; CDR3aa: CASPPGSGSSYNEQFF; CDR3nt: TGTGCCAGCCCCCCTGGCAGCGGTAGCTCCTACAATGAGCAGTTCTTC
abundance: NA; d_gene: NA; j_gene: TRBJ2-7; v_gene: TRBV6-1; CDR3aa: CASSEQAGVRVREQYF; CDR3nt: TGTGCCAGCAGTGAACAAGCAGGGGTAAGGGTCCGCGAGCAGTACTTC
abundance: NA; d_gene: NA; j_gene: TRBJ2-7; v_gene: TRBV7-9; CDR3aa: CASSTRNTATYEQYF; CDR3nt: TGTGCCAGCAGCACCAGGAACACGGCAACCTACGAGCAGTACTTC
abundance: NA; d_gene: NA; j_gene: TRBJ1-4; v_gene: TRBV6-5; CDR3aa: CASSYRRGGANEKLFF; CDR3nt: TGTGCCAGCAGTTACCGTAGGGGGGGGGCTAATGAAAAACTGTTTTTT
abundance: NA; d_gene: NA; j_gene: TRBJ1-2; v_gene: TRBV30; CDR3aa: CACDKLLFF; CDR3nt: TGTGCCTGTGACAAGCTTCTATTCTTC